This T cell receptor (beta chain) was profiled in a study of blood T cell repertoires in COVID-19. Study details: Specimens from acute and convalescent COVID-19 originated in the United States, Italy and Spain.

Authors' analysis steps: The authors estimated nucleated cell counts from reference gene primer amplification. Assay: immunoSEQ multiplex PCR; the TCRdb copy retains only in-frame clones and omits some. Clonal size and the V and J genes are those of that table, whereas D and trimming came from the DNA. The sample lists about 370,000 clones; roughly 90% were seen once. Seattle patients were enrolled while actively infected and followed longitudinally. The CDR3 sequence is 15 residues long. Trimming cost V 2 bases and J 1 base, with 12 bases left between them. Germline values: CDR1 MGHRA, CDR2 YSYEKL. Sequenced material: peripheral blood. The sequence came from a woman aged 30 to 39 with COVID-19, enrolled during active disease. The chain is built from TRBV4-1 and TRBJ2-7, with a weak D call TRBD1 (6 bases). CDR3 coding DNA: TGCGCCAGCAGCCAACCTGGACAGAATTCCTACGAGCAGTACTTC. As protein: CASSQPGQNSYEQYF.